The next 28 T cell receptor beta chains were all read from a single sample in a study of graft-versus-host responses after intestinal transplantation (dated by TCRdb to about 2021). The receptor library was made with the immunoSEQ multiplex PCR assay. TCRdb took over this immuneACCESS table, retaining in-frame rearrangements with V and J assigned. Such tables are incomplete; in checked studies, under half of the missing clones stem from an unresolved V gene, and the remainder is unexplained. Present in this sample are fewer than 25,000 clones, about 57% of which were seen just once. Just over 1% of the sample is taken by the ten largest. Interpreted using the paper, the time point label stands for: cells obtained before transplantation from donor or recipient. Sequenced here: alloreactive CD4+ T cells from a mixed lymphocyte reaction culture, sampled before intestinal transplant. This specimen's cell subset or site label, interpreted: CFSE-low proliferating T cells sorted from roughly six-day pre-transplant mixed lymphocyte reaction (GvH or HvG direction). The receptors were gathered from a human patient who received an intestinal transplant.

This clone turned up a few times. The V gene is TRBV5-1, the J gene TRBJ1-6; D is unclear. CDR1 is SGHRS and CDR2 is YFSETQ in the germline V gene. Between the trimmed V and J ends, which lost 1 base and 7 bases, there was a span of 9 bases. The CDR3 spans 14 residues. CDR3 bases: TGCGCCAGCAGCTTGTGGCCGGGGAATTCACCCCTCCACTTT. It codes for CASSLWPGNSPLHF.

The sample holds a few counts of this clone. This rearrangement joins TRBV5-1 to TRBJ2-1; D is uncertain. The CDR3 is 12 amino acids. The V end was cut by 0 bases, the J end by 6 bases, with 4 bases between. Germline V lookup: CDR1 SGHRS, CDR2 YFSETQ. The chain's CDR3 is CASSLESNEQFF. The DNA of the CDR3 is TGCGCCAGCAGCTTGGAGAGCAATGAGCAGTTCTTC.

This clone showed up just a few times. The gene calls are TRBV6-1 and TRBJ1-1; D not certain. The CDR3 sequence is 14 residues long. Per germline, CDR1 MNHNS and CDR2 SASEGT. V was clipped by 2 bases and J by 7 bases, with 14 bases between them. The CDR3 is CASSEMGVWLEAFF. The CDR3 DNA follows: TGTGCCAGCAGTGAAATGGGCGTTTGGCTTGAAGCTTTCTTT.

The V gene is TRBV30, the J gene TRBJ2-3; D perhaps matches TRBD1 (6 bases). The CDR3 is 16 amino acids. CDR1 and CDR2 (germline): GTSNPN, SVGIG (reference sequence). The V and J ends lost 3 bases and 5 bases respectively, with 21 bases between them. The CDR3 region is CAWSGDRPQGGDTQYF. CDR3 coding DNA: TGTGCCTGGAGCGGTGACAGGCCCCAAGGTGGAGATACGCAGTATTTT.

The V gene is TRBV2, the J gene TRBJ2-1; 8 bases fit TRBD2. V shed 5 bases and J 0 bases; nucleotides not matched to a gene: 3. Germline CDR1 is SNHLY and CDR2 is FYNNEI. The CDR3 consists of 15 residues. The CDR3 DNA sequence: TGTGCCAGCAGTCATACTAGCGGCTCCTACAATGAGCAGTTCTTC. As protein: CASSHTSGSYNEQFF.

The genes are TRBV2 and TRBJ1-5; TRBD1 might be the D (6 bases). CDR3 size: 13 residues. The germline V gene has CDR1 SNHLY and CDR2 FYNNEI. The V gene lost 4 bases and the J gene lost 6 bases, with 10 bases spanning the gap. CDR3 in DNA: TGTGCCAGCAGTGGGGAACAGGGTCAGCCCCAGCATTTT. This codes for CASSGEQGQPQHF.

The chain is built from TRBV29-1 and TRBJ1-1, with D possibly being TRBD1 (5 bases). CDR3 length: 15 amino acids. The germline gives CDR1 SQVTM, CDR2 ANQGSEA. V shed 7 bases and J shed 0 bases, with 18 bases lying between them. CDR3 loop: CSAKPFQGMNTEAFF. Here the CDR3 DNA reads TGCAGCGCTAAGCCGTTCCAGGGCATGAACACTGAAGCTTTCTTT.

This clone has only a few counts. The chain recombines TRBV7-8 with TRBJ1-1; D unresolved. V shed 0 bases and J shed 5 bases, with 13 bases lying between them. CDR1 and CDR2 (germline): SGHVS, FQNEAQ. CDR3 size: 15 residues. The CDR3 loop is CASSLAPPKETEAFF. The DNA of the CDR3 is TGTGCCAGCAGCTTAGCCCCCCCCAAGGAGACTGAAGCTTTCTTT.

This chain links TRBV5-5 with TRBJ2-7; 10 bases align to TRBD1. CDR1 SGHKS and CDR2 YYEKEE come from the germline V gene (reference sequence). V lost 0 bases, J lost 2 bases, and 2 bases stayed unmatched. The CDR3 is made up of 15 amino acids. The chain's CDR3 is CASSLEGQGAYEQYF. The CDR3 DNA follows: TGTGCCAGCAGCTTGGAAGGACAGGGGGCCTACGAGCAGTACTTC.

This clone was detected only a few times. The genes are TRBV4-1 and TRBJ2-7, with a tentative D call TRBD2 (6 bases). The V and J ends lost 0 bases and 4 bases respectively, with 25 bases between them. CDR1 and CDR2 from the germline V gene are MGHRA and YSYEKL. This CDR3 region has 19 residues. In nucleotides, the CDR3 is TGCGCCAGCAGCCAAGAGGGGGGATTGGGAGTCTCATTTCATTACGAGCAGTACTTC. Its translation: CASSQEGGLGVSFHYEQYF.

This clone was recorded once. The chain uses TRBV6-1 and TRBJ2-1, with 8 bases matching TRBD2. CDR3 size: 13 residues. Germline trimming cut 4 bases from V and 9 bases from J; bases unmatched to any gene: 5. The germline gives CDR1 MNHNS, CDR2 SASEGT. The CDR3 nucleotides read TGTGCCAGCAGTGGAAATGCGGGAGGTGAGCAGTTCTTC. Translated: CASSGNAGGEQFF.

This clone was seen a handful of times. This CDR3 is CASSSGGLGETQYF. CDR3 DNA sequence: TGTGCCAGCAGTTCGGGGGGCCTGGGGGAGACCCAGTACTTC. This rearrangement joins TRBV6-1 to TRBJ2-5; tentative D call: TRBD2 (7 bases). Germline V lookup: CDR1 MNHNS, CDR2 SASEGT. Trimming left V 5 bases short and J 5 bases short, with 15 bases between. The CDR3 is 14 amino acids.

This chain links TRBV18 with TRBJ2-3, with TRBD1 matching over 8 bases. This CDR3 contains 15 residues. V lost 7 bases to trimming and J lost 4 bases; unmatched junction nucleotides: 10. Per germline, CDR1 KGHSH and CDR2 LQKENI. CDR3 loop: CASFLGQGGADTQYF. CDR3 nucleotides: TGTGCCAGCTTCCTCGGACAGGGCGGCGCAGATACGCAGTATTTT. The variable domain in full, completed from reference TRBV18 and TRBJ2-3, reads NAGVMQNPRHLVRRRGQEARLRCSPMKGHSHVYWYRQLPEEGLKFMVYLQKENIIDESGMPKERFSAEFPKEGPSILRIQQVVRGDSAAYFCASFLGQGGADTQYFGPGTRLTVL.

The chain is built from TRBV19 and TRBJ2-1; 11 bases are a match to TRBD2. The trim removed 6 bases at V and 9 bases at J, leaving 10 bases unmatched. Per germline, CDR1 LNHDA and CDR2 SQIVND (reference sequence). This CDR3 is built from 15 residues. This chain's CDR3 is CASRLLAGVQGEQFF. CDR3 coding DNA: TGTGCCAGTAGACTACTAGCGGGAGTTCAGGGTGAGCAGTTCTTC.

The chain links TRBV7-2 to TRBJ2-1; possible D gene TRBD2, 7 bases. CDR1 is SGHTA and CDR2 is FQGNSA in the germline V gene. With 2 bases removed from V and 2 bases from J, the gap between germline ends came to 10 bases. This CDR3 is built from 15 residues. The CDR3 is CASSLWGGPYNEQFF. CDR3 coding DNA: TGTGCCAGCAGCTTATGGGGGGGGCCCTACAATGAGCAGTTCTTC.

The chain combines TRBV18 with TRBJ1-1; a possible D gene is TRBD1 (5 bases). Germline V gives CDR1 KGHSH, CDR2 LQKENI. The length of the CDR3 is 12 residues. V was shortened by 2 bases and J by 10 bases, with 11 bases between the two germline ends. The CDR3 here is CASSPFLGGAFF. CDR3 bases: TGTGCCAGCTCACCATTTCTGGGGGGAGCTTTCTTT.

This clone was seen just once. The chain uses TRBV5-1 and TRBJ2-1, with a tentative D call TRBD1 (5 bases). This CDR3 region has 14 residues. CDR1 and CDR2 (germline): SGHRS, YFSETQ. Trimming removed 0 bases from V and 4 bases from J, with 8 bases in between. CDR3 coding DNA: TGCGCCAGCAGCTTGGGACAGAGGTACAATGAGCAGTTCTTC. Its translation is CASSLGQRYNEQFF.

This clone occurred a few times. The chain couples TRBV6-6 to TRBJ1-5; 9 nucleotides align to TRBD1. Germline V gene sequence: CDR1 MNHNY, CDR2 SVGAGI (reference sequence). Losses at the gene ends were 6 bases for V and 7 bases for J; bases not matched to a gene: 10. The CDR3 consists of 15 residues. CDR3 bases: TGTGCCAGCAGACCCACAGGGGGCGCAGGGCAGCCCCAGCATTTT. As protein: CASRPTGGAGQPQHF.

This clone was seen a few times. The rearrangement joins TRBV7-9 to TRBJ2-1, with D uncertain. V was trimmed by 2 bases and J by 3 bases, leaving 8 bases between them. CDR1 is SEHNR, CDR2 FQNEAQ, per germline (reference sequence). The CDR3 consists of 14 residues. CDR3 bases: TGTGCCAGCAGCTTACCCCTATTCTACAATGAGCAGTTCTTC. As protein: CASSLPLFYNEQFF.

This clone was observed a handful of times. This chain connects TRBV19 to TRBJ1-5, with a weak D call TRBD1 (6 bases). Per germline, CDR1 LNHDA and CDR2 SQIVND (reference sequence). The CDR3 runs 16 residues. V shed 2 bases and J shed 3 bases, with 14 bases lying between them. In DNA, the CDR3 is TGTGCCAGTAGTATAAGGGACATAGTTGCCAATCAGCCCCAGCATTTT. Its translation is CASSIRDIVANQPQHF.

The chain joins TRBV5-4 to TRBJ2-2; D is ambiguous. V was clipped by 2 bases and J by 1 base, with 9 bases between them. The CDR3 loop spans 15 amino acids. CDR1 and CDR2 (germline): SGHNT, YYREEE (reference sequence). In DNA, the CDR3 is TGTGCCAGCAGCTTCTTTCCTCGGAACACCGGGGAGCTGTTTTTT. It codes for CASSFFPRNTGELFF.

The rearrangement links TRBV5-4 to TRBJ1-1; D might be TRBD1 (5 bases). Germline V lookup: CDR1 SGHNT, CDR2 YYREEE (reference sequence). Trimming pared 2 bases from V and 0 bases from J, leaving 8 bases between. CDR3 length: 14 residues. This chain's CDR3 is CASSFGGLNTEAFF. The CDR3 DNA reads as TGTGCCAGCAGCTTTGGGGGGTTGAACACTGAAGCTTTCTTT.

By proportion, this clone is large. The chain has TRBV30 and TRBJ1-1, with D perhaps TRBD1 (6 bases). This CDR3 is built from 13 residues. The V and J ends lost 2 bases and 6 bases respectively, with 13 bases between them. Germline CDR1 and CDR2: GTSNPN and SVGIG (reference sequence). In DNA, the CDR3 is TGTGCCTGGAGTCAACAGGGTCGGGCTGAAGCTTTCTTT. Translation gives CAWSQQGRAEAFF.

This chain joins TRBV30 and TRBJ2-2; tentatively, D is TRBD1 (6 bases). The germline V and J ends were trimmed by 4 bases and 0 bases, with 6 bases remaining between them. The CDR3 totals 13 residues. Germline V gene data show CDR1 as GTSNPN and CDR2 as SVGIG (reference sequence). This CDR3 reads CAWNRANTGELFF. CDR3 sequence (DNA): TGTGCCTGGAACAGGGCGAACACCGGGGAGCTGTTTTTT.

V is TRBV5-1 and J is TRBJ1-1, with D perhaps TRBD1 (6 bases). The germline V and J ends were trimmed by 2 bases and 1 base, with 12 bases remaining between them. Germline CDR1 SGHRS, CDR2 YFSETQ. This CDR3 comprises 15 residues. CDR3: CASSFWGLGNTEAFF. Written as DNA, the CDR3 is TGCGCCAGCAGCTTCTGGGGGCTAGGGAACACTGAAGCTTTCTTT.

The J gene is TRBJ2-7, the V gene TRBV29-1, with D maybe TRBD1 (6 bases). Germline V lookup: CDR1 SQVTM, CDR2 ANQGSEA. This CDR3 region has 14 residues. Trimming left V 4 bases short and J 4 bases short, with 17 bases between. As DNA, the CDR3 is TGCAGCGTTGGGGGGACATCCCGACCGTACGAGCAGTACTTC. Translated, it gives CSVGGTSRPYEQYF.

This chain uses TRBV30 with TRBJ1-3; no reliable D call. Per the germline V gene, CDR1 is GTSNPN and CDR2 is SVGIG (reference sequence). V was shortened by 0 bases and J by 0 bases, with 9 bases between the two germline ends. The CDR3 has 15 amino acids. Here the CDR3 DNA reads TGTGCCTGGAGTGTCGGCGGGAGCTCTGGAAACACCATATATTTT. Amino acid sequence: CAWSVGGSSGNTIYF. Together with reference TRBV30 and TRBJ1-3, the CDR3 gives the full variable domain: SQTIHQWPATLVQPVGSPLSLECTVEGTSNPNLYWYRQAAGRGLQLLFYSVGIGQISSEVPQNLSASRPQDRQFILSSKKLLLSDSGFYLCAWSVGGSSGNTIYFGEGSWLTVV.

The chain joins TRBV6-5 to TRBJ1-2; D possibly corresponds to TRBD1 (5 bases). With 2 bases removed from V and 4 bases from J, the gap between germline ends came to 8 bases. Germline CDR1 reads MNHEY; CDR2 reads SVGAGI. The CDR3 contains 13 residues. The CDR3 sequence is CASSYRTGYGYTF. The DNA for the CDR3 is TGTGCCAGCAGTTACCGCACAGGCTATGGCTACACCTTC.